The source of this T cell receptor beta chain is a study of cytomegalovirus exposure and HLA in healthy donors. Primers for the PCR totalled 60 Vbeta and 13 Jbeta. Here immunoSEQ multiplex PCR was the method, and the copy in TCRdb shows in-frame clones only, minus some. The table has 150,000 or so clones, more than 70% seen once. Comment on this clone: Its specificity is not known.

Study outcomes and limitations: For TCR beta chains, V- and J-gene trimming was later linked to a missense DCLRE1C variant. There were under 200 TCR beta chains listed as cytomegalovirus-associated. The Asian-associated ancestry cluster reportedly had fewer N-insertions than the approximately 670-donor mean in a later analysis.

The sequenced sample was PBMCs. This TCR derives from a woman between 40 and 55 years old in good health and CMV-seropositive.

The DNA of the CDR3 is TGCAGCGTTGATAGGGAGCGGCCCATAGGCACAGATACGCAGTATTTT. It yields the protein CSVDRERPIGTDTQYF. J is TRBJ2-3 and V is TRBV29-1, with a weak D call TRBD2 (5 bases). The CDR3 has 16 amino acids. The germline V gene encodes CDR1 SQVTM and CDR2 ANQGSEA. Between the trimmed V and J ends, which lost 3 bases and 1 base, there was a span of 17 bases.